Described below is a single T cell receptor (beta chain) sequence and its context. Looked up from germline, CDR1 is SGDLS and CDR2 is YYNGEE. The ends were cut back, 0 bases at V and 9 bases at J, with 20 bases in the middle. The CDR3 consists of 16 residues. This sample was included in a study of blood T cell repertoires in COVID-19. Repertoires were generated with immunoSEQ multiplex PCR, while TCRdb's copy carries only in-frame clones and drops some. This sample yields about 77,000 clones, of which about 80% are seen a single time; under 5.5% belongs to the top ten. The TCR originated in a woman in her seventies with acute or convalescent COVID-19. V and J are TRBV9 and TRBJ2-3; the D gene is possibly TRBD1 (6 bases). Sequences were obtained from peripheral blood. In DNA, the CDR3 is TGTGCCAGCAGCGTAGGTTTACAGGGTTTCGCTCAGACGCAGTATTTT. Its translation is CASSVGLQGFAQTQYF. Combining the CDR3 with reference TRBV9 and TRBJ2-3 gives the whole variable domain DSGVTQTPKHLITATGQRVTLRCSPRSGDLSVYWYQQSLDQGLQFLIQYYNGEERAKGNILERFSAQQFPDLHSELNLSSLELGDSALYFCASSVGLQGFAQTQYFGPGTRLTVL.